This TCR beta chain was sequenced for a study of cytomegalovirus exposure and HLA in healthy donors. Study as a whole: Genetic ancestry analysis placed about 76% of the 398 donors that were genotyped in the Caucasian-associated cluster. Findings and caveats of the study: Across HLA loci, a later analysis found differing TCR association rates, with DRB1 most and HLA-C fewest. Among TCR beta chains of equal frequency, HLA-associated ones were more clonally expanded in a later analysis. In vitro data verified a few CMV-associated chains as specific for CMV antigens.

Details on this clone: The antigen remains unidentified.

Germline values: CDR1 SGHRS, CDR2 YFSETQ. Trimming stripped 0 bases from V and 6 bases from J, with 9 bases between. This CDR3 is 14 amino acids long. The PCR employed 60 Vbeta primers together with 13 Jbeta primers. Sequencing was performed with immunoSEQ multiplex PCR; in TCRdb, only in-frame clones are kept and a portion is missing. The sample holds about 43,000 clones, around 60% seen once. The chain combines TRBV5-1 with TRBJ1-4, with a possible D match to TRBD1 (6 bases). This TCR was recovered from a human donor in good health. The sequencing sample was made of PBMCs. This CDR3 reads CASSLGRGDEKLFF. The CDR3 DNA sequence: TGCGCCAGCAGCTTGGGCAGGGGTGATGAAAAACTGTTTTTT.